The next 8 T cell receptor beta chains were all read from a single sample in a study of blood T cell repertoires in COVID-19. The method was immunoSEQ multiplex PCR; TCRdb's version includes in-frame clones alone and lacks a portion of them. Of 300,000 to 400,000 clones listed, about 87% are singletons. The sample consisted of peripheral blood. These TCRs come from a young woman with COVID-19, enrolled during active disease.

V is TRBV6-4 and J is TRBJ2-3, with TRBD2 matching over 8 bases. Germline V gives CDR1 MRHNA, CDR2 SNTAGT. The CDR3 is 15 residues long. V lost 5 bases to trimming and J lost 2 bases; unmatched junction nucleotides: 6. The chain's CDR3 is CASSRFSGVTDTQYF. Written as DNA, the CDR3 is TGTGCCAGCAGTAGGTTTAGCGGGGTCACAGATACGCAGTATTTT.

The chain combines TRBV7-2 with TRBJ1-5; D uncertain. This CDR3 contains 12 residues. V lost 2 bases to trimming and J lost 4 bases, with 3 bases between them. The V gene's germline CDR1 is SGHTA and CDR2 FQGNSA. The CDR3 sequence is CASSLYNQPQHF. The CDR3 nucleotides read TGTGCCAGCAGCTTATATAATCAGCCCCAGCATTTT.

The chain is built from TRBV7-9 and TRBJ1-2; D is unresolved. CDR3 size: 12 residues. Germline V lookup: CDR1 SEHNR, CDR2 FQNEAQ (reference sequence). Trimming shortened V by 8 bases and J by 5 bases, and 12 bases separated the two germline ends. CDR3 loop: CASGEYEYGYTF. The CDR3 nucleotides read TGTGCCAGCGGGGAGTACGAGTATGGCTACACCTTC. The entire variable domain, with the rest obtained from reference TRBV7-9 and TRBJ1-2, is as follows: DTGVSQNPRHKITKRGQNVTFRCDPISEHNRLYWYRQTLGQGPEFLTYFQNEAQLEKSRLLSDRFSAERPKGSFSTLEIQRTEQGDSAMYLCASGEYEYGYTFGSGTRLTVV.

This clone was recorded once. The CDR3 DNA reads TGTGCCAGCAGTCCCAACGTAGTGGCGGCAACCGGGGAGCTGTTTTTT. Translation: CASSPNVVAATGELFF. The gene calls are TRBV27 and TRBJ2-2; D unresolved. The CDR3 length is 16 residues. Trimming pared 5 bases from V and 5 bases from J, leaving 18 bases between. Germline assignment: CDR1 MNHEY and CDR2 SMNVEV (reference sequence).

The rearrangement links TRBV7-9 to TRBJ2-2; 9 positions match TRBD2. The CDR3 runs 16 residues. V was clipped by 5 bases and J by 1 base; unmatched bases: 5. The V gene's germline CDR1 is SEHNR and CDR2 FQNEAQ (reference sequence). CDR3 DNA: TGTGCCAGCAGCACTATAGCGGGGGTGAACACCGGGGAGCTGTTTTTT. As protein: CASSTIAGVNTGELFF.

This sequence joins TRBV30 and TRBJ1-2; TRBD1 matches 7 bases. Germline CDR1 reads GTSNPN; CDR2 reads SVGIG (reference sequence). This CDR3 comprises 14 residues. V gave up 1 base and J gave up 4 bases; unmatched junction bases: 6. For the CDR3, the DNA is TGTGCCTGGAGTGGAGGGGGCCGGGGCTATGGCTACACCTTC. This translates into CAWSGGGRGYGYTF.

The CDR3 is CASSSDRGPKETQYF. CDR3 nucleotides: TGTGCCAGTAGTTCTGACAGGGGTCCTAAAGAGACCCAGTACTTC. The V call is TRBV19, the J call TRBJ2-5; 8 positions match TRBD1. V lost 5 bases, J lost 3 bases, and 8 bases stayed unmatched. This CDR3 spans 15 amino acids. CDR1 and CDR2 from the germline V gene are LNHDA and SQIVND (reference sequence).

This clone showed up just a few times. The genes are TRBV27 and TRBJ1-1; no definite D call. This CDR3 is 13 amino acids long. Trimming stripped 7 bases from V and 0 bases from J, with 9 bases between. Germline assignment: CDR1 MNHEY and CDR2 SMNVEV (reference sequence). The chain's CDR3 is CASKKPMNTEAFF. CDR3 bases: TGTGCCAGCAAGAAGCCCATGAACACTGAAGCTTTCTTT.